This is a list of T cell receptor beta chains from one sample in a study of beta chain features in type 1 diabetes. The data were produced by immunoSEQ multiplex PCR, yet TCRdb's version contains in-frame clones alone and is incomplete. There are about 360,000 clones in the sample; around 12% occur only once, and 0.0095% to 0.011% lies in the top ten. The sequencing sample was made of naive CD4+ T cells from blood. These receptors all come from a woman younger than 35 with type 1 diabetes. The CDR3 runs from the conserved cysteine through the conserved F or W. Fields, in order: V gene, J gene, clone size, D gene, CDR3 DNA, CDR3 protein. A D gene is named only where the DNA matches it firmly. Only some rows state a clone size, as once, few, many or a class for expanded clones.

v_gene: TRBV19
j_gene: TRBJ2-3
abundance: NA
d_gene: NA
CDR3nt: TGTGCCAGCAACGATGCGGGCCTAACCAACACAGATACGCAGTATTTT
CDR3aa: CASNDAGLTNTDTQYF

v_gene: TRBV5-4
j_gene: TRBJ2-4
abundance: few
d_gene: TRBD2
CDR3nt: TGTGCCAGCAGCTTGGTGGGAGCGGGAGGGGACAAAAACATTCAGTACTTC
CDR3aa: CASSLVGAGGDKNIQYF

v_gene: TRBV18
j_gene: TRBJ2-1
abundance: few
d_gene: TRBD2
CDR3nt: TGTGCCAGCTCACCACCGGGACTTAGCGGGGGCCAAAATGAGCAGTTCTTC
CDR3aa: CASSPPGLSGGQNEQFF

v_gene: TRBV28
j_gene: TRBJ2-7
abundance: few
d_gene: TRBD1
CDR3nt: TGTGCCAGCAGTCCGACCGGGACAGGGACTGGCGAGCAGTACTTC
CDR3aa: CASSPTGTGTGEQYF

v_gene: TRBV9
j_gene: TRBJ2-2
abundance: NA
d_gene: TRBD1
CDR3nt: TGTGCCAGCAGCCCCCGCCCGGACAGGGGGCCTCAGCGGTACACCGGGGAGCTGTTTTTT
CDR3aa: CASSPRPDRGPQRYTGELFF

v_gene: TRBV11-2
j_gene: TRBJ2-1
abundance: NA
d_gene: TRBD1
CDR3nt: TGTGCCAGCACCGACAGGTTCCTGTCAGGGGGCTTCTACAATGAGCAGTTCTTC
CDR3aa: CASTDRFLSGGFYNEQFF

v_gene: TRBV28
j_gene: TRBJ1-5
abundance: few
d_gene: TRBD1
CDR3nt: TGTGCCGCCCGAGGACAGGGGATGGGGAATCAGCCCCAGCATTTT
CDR3aa: CAARGQGMGNQPQHF

v_gene: TRBV5-1
j_gene: TRBJ2-1
abundance: few
d_gene: TRBD2
CDR3nt: TGCGCCAGCAGCTTTGCAGCGGGGGCGCACAATGAGCAGTTCTTC
CDR3aa: CASSFAAGAHNEQFF

v_gene: TRBV7-2
j_gene: TRBJ2-7
abundance: NA
d_gene: TRBD2
CDR3nt: TGTGCCAGCAGCGGCTGGGAGGGACCGATCCGGACCTACGAGCAGTACTTC
CDR3aa: CASSGWEGPIRTYEQYF

v_gene: TRBV7-9
j_gene: TRBJ1-4
abundance: NA
d_gene: NA
CDR3nt: TGTGCCAGCAGCTCCACTGGACTCGCGCTGTTTTTT
CDR3aa: CASSSTGLALFF

v_gene: TRBV4-1
j_gene: TRBJ2-4
abundance: few
d_gene: NA
CDR3nt: TGCGCCAGCAGCCTCAGGGTCTTAGCCAAAAACATTCAGTACTTC
CDR3aa: CASSLRVLAKNIQYF

v_gene: TRBV9
j_gene: TRBJ2-2
abundance: few
d_gene: NA
CDR3nt: TGTGCCAGCAACACCAGGGGAACAGACACCGGGGAGCTGTTTTTT
CDR3aa: CASNTRGTDTGELFF

v_gene: TRBV9
j_gene: TRBJ2-3
abundance: few
d_gene: TRBD2
CDR3nt: TGTGCCAGCAGCCCCAGGGGGACTAGCGGCTTGACAGATACGCAGTATTTT
CDR3aa: CASSPRGTSGLTDTQYF

v_gene: TRBV5-4
j_gene: TRBJ1-2
abundance: NA
d_gene: TRBD1
CDR3nt: TGTGCCAGCAGCTCCGGACAGGGAGGCTACACCTTC
CDR3aa: CASSSGQGGYTF

v_gene: TRBV18
j_gene: TRBJ1-5
abundance: NA
d_gene: NA
CDR3nt: TGTGCCAGCTCACCAGTAGGGGATCAGCCCCAGCATTTT
CDR3aa: CASSPVGDQPQHF

v_gene: TRBV9
j_gene: TRBJ1-1
abundance: few
d_gene: TRBD1
CDR3nt: TGTGCCAGCAGCGTCGGACAGGGGACGGGAGCTTTCTTT
CDR3aa: CASSVGQGTGAFF

v_gene: TRBV5-1
j_gene: TRBJ2-7
abundance: NA
d_gene: NA
CDR3nt: TGCGCCAGCAGCTTGGGGATCCCGGGGAGCTCCTACGAGCAGTACTTC
CDR3aa: CASSLGIPGSSYEQYF

v_gene: TRBV29-1
j_gene: TRBJ2-4
abundance: few
d_gene: NA
CDR3nt: TGCAGGGACACAGGGCTAGCCAAAAACATTCAGTACTTC
CDR3aa: CRDTGLAKNIQYF

v_gene: TRBV2
j_gene: TRBJ2-7
abundance: NA
d_gene: NA
CDR3nt: TGTGCCAGCAGTGAAGAAGCAACTCGCGAGCAGTACTTC
CDR3aa: CASSEEATREQYF

v_gene: TRBV12-5
j_gene: TRBJ1-1
abundance: few
d_gene: NA
CDR3nt: TGTGCTAGTGGTTTGAGCGGGGGGACTGAAGCTTTCTTT
CDR3aa: CASGLSGGTEAFF

v_gene: TRBV28
j_gene: TRBJ2-1
abundance: few
d_gene: NA
CDR3nt: TGTGCCAGCAGTTTGGGGCTAGTTATCAATGAGCAGTTCTTC
CDR3aa: CASSLGLVINEQFF

v_gene: TRBV6-5
j_gene: TRBJ2-1
abundance: NA
d_gene: TRBD2
CDR3nt: TGTGCCAGCAGCCCCGGGACTAGCGGAGCTGGGGAGCAGTTCTTC
CDR3aa: CASSPGTSGAGEQFF

v_gene: TRBV11-2
j_gene: TRBJ1-2
abundance: NA
d_gene: TRBD1
CDR3nt: TGTGCCAGCAGCTTAGCCGGACAGGGGAAGCCCTATGGCTACACCTTC
CDR3aa: CASSLAGQGKPYGYTF

v_gene: TRBV18
j_gene: TRBJ2-6
abundance: NA
d_gene: NA
CDR3nt: TGTGCCAGCTCACCCCGGGATTCTGGGGCCAACGTCCTGACTTTC
CDR3aa: CASSPRDSGANVLTF

v_gene: TRBV7-7
j_gene: TRBJ2-3
abundance: few
d_gene: TRBD1
CDR3nt: TGTGCCAGCAGCCCCGGACAGGGAAGGACGACGAGTAGAGATACGCAGTATTTT
CDR3aa: CASSPGQGRTTSRDTQYF

v_gene: TRBV7-9
j_gene: TRBJ2-5
abundance: NA
d_gene: TRBD1
CDR3nt: TGTGCCAGCAGCTGGGACAGGGGAGAAGAGACCCAGTACTTC
CDR3aa: CASSWDRGEETQYF

v_gene: TRBV27
j_gene: TRBJ1-4
abundance: NA
d_gene: TRBD1
CDR3nt: TGTGCCAGCAGTCAGCGACAGGGGATTTTGGAAAAACTGTTTTTT
CDR3aa: CASSQRQGILEKLFF

v_gene: TRBV27
j_gene: TRBJ1-6
abundance: NA
d_gene: TRBD1
CDR3nt: TGTGCCAGCAGTTTATACAGGGGAAATTCACCCCTCCACTTT
CDR3aa: CASSLYRGNSPLHF

v_gene: TRBV11-1
j_gene: TRBJ2-1
abundance: NA
d_gene: TRBD2
CDR3nt: TGTGCCAGCAGACCTAGCGGGAGCACCTACAATGAGCAGTTCTTC
CDR3aa: CASRPSGSTYNEQFF

v_gene: TRBV29-1
j_gene: TRBJ2-3
abundance: few
d_gene: NA
CDR3nt: TGCAGCGCCTCGGGACTCCGGTCCGGCACAGATACGCAGTATTTT
CDR3aa: CSASGLRSGTDTQYF

v_gene: TRBV4-1
j_gene: TRBJ2-7
abundance: few
d_gene: NA
CDR3nt: TGCGCCAGCAGCCAAGGGGAGCAGGAGTTCTACGAGCAGTACTTC
CDR3aa: CASSQGEQEFYEQYF

v_gene: TRBV12-5
j_gene: TRBJ2-1
abundance: few
d_gene: NA
CDR3nt: TGTGCTAGTGGTTTGGGACAGCCGGGGCAGTTCTTC
CDR3aa: CASGLGQPGQFF

v_gene: TRBV11-3
j_gene: TRBJ2-1
abundance: NA
d_gene: TRBD2
CDR3nt: TGTGCCAGCAGCACCAGGGTAGCGGGAGGGGATGAGCAGTTCTTC
CDR3aa: CASSTRVAGGDEQFF

v_gene: TRBV5-1
j_gene: TRBJ2-1
abundance: NA
d_gene: NA
CDR3nt: TGCGCCAGCAGCTTGCTCCGTTATAGCGATGAGCAGTTCTTC
CDR3aa: CASSLLRYSDEQFF

v_gene: TRBV11-2
j_gene: TRBJ1-3
abundance: NA
d_gene: NA
CDR3nt: TGTGCCAGCTGCGAGTCGGGAGCGGGGGTGGACACCATATATTTT
CDR3aa: CASCESGAGVDTIYF

v_gene: TRBV30
j_gene: TRBJ2-7
abundance: NA
d_gene: TRBD1
CDR3nt: TGTGCCGGGGACAGGCCTCCCTACGAGCAGTACTTC
CDR3aa: CAGDRPPYEQYF

v_gene: TRBV6-5
j_gene: TRBJ2-5
abundance: NA
d_gene: NA
CDR3nt: TGTGCCAGTATCAGGGGTGAGACCCAGTACTTC
CDR3aa: CASIRGETQYF

v_gene: TRBV6-5
j_gene: TRBJ2-7
abundance: NA
d_gene: TRBD2
CDR3nt: TGTGCCAGCACTAGCGGGAGTTCTTACGAGCAGTACTTC
CDR3aa: CASTSGSSYEQYF

v_gene: TRBV19
j_gene: TRBJ2-7
abundance: NA
d_gene: TRBD1
CDR3nt: TGTGCCAGTAGTTCGGGACAGGGGGCCACCTACGAGCAGTACTTC
CDR3aa: CASSSGQGATYEQYF